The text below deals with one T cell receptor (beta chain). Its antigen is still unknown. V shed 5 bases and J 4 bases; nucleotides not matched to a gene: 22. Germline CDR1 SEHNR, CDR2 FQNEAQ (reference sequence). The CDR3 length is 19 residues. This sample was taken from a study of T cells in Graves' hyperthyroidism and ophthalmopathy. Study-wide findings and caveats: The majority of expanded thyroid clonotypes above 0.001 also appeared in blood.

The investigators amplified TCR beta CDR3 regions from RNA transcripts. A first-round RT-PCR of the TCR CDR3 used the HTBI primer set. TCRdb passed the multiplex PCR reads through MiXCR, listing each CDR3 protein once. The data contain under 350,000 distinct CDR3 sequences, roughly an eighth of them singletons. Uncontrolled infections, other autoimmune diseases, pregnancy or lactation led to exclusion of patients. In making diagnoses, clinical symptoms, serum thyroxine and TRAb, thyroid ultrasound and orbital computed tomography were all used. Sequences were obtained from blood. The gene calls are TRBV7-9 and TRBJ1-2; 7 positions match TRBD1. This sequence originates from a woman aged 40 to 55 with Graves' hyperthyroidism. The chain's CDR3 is CASSLYPGTDQATGYGYTF. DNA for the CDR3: TGTGCCAGCAGCCTATACCCCGGGACAGACCAAGCTACCGGCTATGGCTACACCTTC.